The rows below give T cell receptor beta chains drawn from one sample of a study of T-cell memory formation after mild COVID-19. TCRdb passed the 5' RACE reads through MiXCR, listing each CDR3 protein once. The sample has about 160,000 distinct CDR3 sequences, 30% to 35% seen once. Sequenced input: PBMCs or a T cell subset sorted from them (not recorded which). These receptors all come from an adult woman who had mild COVID-19 (a few samples of this study predate the infection). Cell type and time point are not known. Each CDR3 is given with its conserved first and last residue. A D gene is named only where the DNA matches it firmly. Not all rows give a size; the values are once, few, many and, for expanded clones, a class.

d_call j_call clone_size v_call cdr3_nt cdr3_aa
. TRBJ2-7 many TRBV7-9 TGTGCCAGCAGCTCGACAGACCCCGAGCGGCGGGGCGGCTCCTACGAGCAGTACTTC CASSSTDPERRGGSYEQYF
. TRBJ1-3 . TRBV12-3/TRBV12-4 TGTGCCAGCAGTTTCCTCGACACCATATATTTT CASSFLDTIYF
. TRBJ1-2 . TRBV15 TGTGCCACCAGCAGAGATTTTAACGGGGGGCCCAACTATGGCTACACCTTC CATSRDFNGGPNYGYTF
TRBD2 TRBJ2-7 few TRBV4-3 TGCGCCAGCAGCCAAGATGCGGGGGTCGAGCAGTACTTC CASSQDAGVEQYF
. TRBJ1-2 few TRBV7-9 TGTGCCAGCAGTCGGACAAGCTATGGCTACACCTTC CASSRTSYGYTF
. TRBJ2-2 . TRBV25-1 TGTGCCAGCAGCGATTTCGGGGAGCTGTTTTTT CASSDFGELFF
. TRBJ1-1 . TRBV6-1 TGTGCCAGCAGTAACAGGGACATGAACACTGAAGCTTTCTTT CASSNRDMNTEAFF
. TRBJ1-5 . TRBV2 TGTGCCAGCAGTGGCAGGGAGGCTCGCAATCAGACCCAGCATTTT CASSGREARNQTQHF
. TRBJ2-3 once TRBV7-6 TGTGCCAGCAGCTATCACTACCCCGGGACCCCGAGGGGAGATACGCAGTATTTT CASSYHYPGTPRGDTQYF
. TRBJ2-2 . TRBV5-6 TGTGCCAGCAGCTTGTTTCTGGGCCAGCCTACCGGGGAGCTGTTTTTT CASSLFLGQPTGELFF
. TRBJ2-1 . TRBV21-1 TGTGCCAGCAGCCCCCTTCACCCTGTTCTGCGGGGGGTCCCCTACAATGAGCAGTTCTTC CASSPLHPVLRGVPYNEQFF
TRBD2 TRBJ2-3 . TRBV7-2 TGTGCCAGCAGCAGACTAGCACCACCCGATACGCAGTATTTT CASSRLAPPDTQYF
TRBD1 TRBJ2-2 . TRBV7-3 TGTGCCAGCAGCTTACTGGGACAGAAGAACACCGGGGAGCTGTTTTTT CASSLLGQKNTGELFF
. TRBJ2-5 . TRBV14 TGTGCCAGCAGCCAATCTCTCTCTCAAGAGACCCAGTACTTC CASSQSLSQETQYF
. TRBJ1-1 few TRBV19 TGTGCCAGTAGTATAGATTACAGCTTTAACACTGAAGCTTTCTTT CASSIDYSFNTEAFF
TRBD1 TRBJ2-7 few TRBV4-1 TGCGCCAGCAGCCCCGGGACAGGGGGGCGCGAGCAGTACTTC CASSPGTGGREQYF
TRBD1 TRBJ2-1 . TRBV12-3/TRBV12-4 TGTGCCAGCAGACGACAGGGATCAGGGTATGAGCAGTTCTTC CASRRQGSGYEQFF
TRBD2 TRBJ2-5 . TRBV4-2 TGTGCCAGCAGCCAAGCGAGGACTAGCGGGGTAGAGACCCAGTACTTC CASSQARTSGVETQYF
. TRBJ2-7 . TRBV5-1 TGCGCCAGCAGCTTGGCCGTCCGGGTTGACGAGCAGTACTTC CASSLAVRVDEQYF
TRBD1 TRBJ1-1 few TRBV5-1 TGCGCCAGCAGCTCGGGACAGGGCACTCTGAACACTGAAGCTTTCTTT CASSSGQGTLNTEAFF
. TRBJ2-2 few TRBV7-3 TGTGCCAGCAGCTTTGGGGACACCGGGGAGCTGTTTTTT CASSFGDTGELFF